A single sample gave rise to the 31 T cell receptor beta chains below, sequenced in a study of tumor-infiltrating lymphocytes in oesophageal squamous cell carcinoma. TCRdb re-called the reads through MiXCR, storing one row per CDR3 protein. The sample holds roughly 11,000 distinct CDR3 sequences; 58% are singletons and the top ten take around 53%. Material for sequencing was blood. The receptors were gathered from a female donor with esophageal squamous cell carcinoma.

This clonotype has just a few counts. The genes are TRBV6-9 and TRBJ2-6; 8 nucleotides agree with TRBD1. The ends lost 4 bases at V and 0 bases at J; junction bases unmatched: 5. CDR1 and CDR2 from the germline V gene are MNHGY and SVAAGI. This CDR3 comprises 17 residues. The CDR3 nucleotides are TGTGCCAGCAGTTTAATCGGGACAGGCTCTGGGGCCAACGTCCTGACTTTC. Protein sequence: CASSLIGTGSGANVLTF.

The V and J genes are TRBV7-9 and TRBJ2-5, with unresolved D. TRBJ2-7 explains the end of the DNA better; the J call may be wrong. Per the germline V gene, CDR1 is SEHNR and CDR2 is FQNEAQ (reference sequence). CDR3 size: 15 residues. CDR3 in DNA: TGTGCCAGCAGCTTAAATCCAGACCGAACCTACGAGCAGTACTTC. Protein: CASSLNPDRTYEQYF.

The chain carries TRBV7-9 and TRBJ2-5; TRBD1 matches 7 bases. Unmatched junction bases numbered 13, after V lost 1 base and J lost 14 bases. Per the germline V gene, CDR1 is SEHNR and CDR2 is FQNEAQ (reference sequence). This CDR3 region has 14 residues. Here the CDR3 reads CASSLGVGGQTPYF. In DNA form, the CDR3 reads TGTGCCAGCAGCTTAGGTGTAGGGGGACAGACCCCTTACTTC. The full variable domain, its missing parts supplied by reference TRBV7-9 and TRBJ2-5, is DTGVSQNPRHKITKRGQNVTFRCDPISEHNRLYWYRQTLGQGPEFLTYFQNEAQLEKSRLLSDRFSAERPKGSFSTLEIQRTEQGDSAMYLCASSLGVGGQTPYFGPGTRLLVL.

This clonotype has just a few counts. The CDR3 nucleotides read TGTGCCAGCAGCGGCCAAGGGGAGCAGTACTTC. Its protein product is CASSGQGEQYF. The chain joins TRBV2 to TRBJ2-7; D uncertain. V was clipped by 6 bases and J by 7 bases, with 10 bases between them. The CDR3 runs to 11 residues. The V gene's germline CDR1 is SNHLY and CDR2 FYNNEI.

The J gene is TRBJ2-7, the V gene TRBV18, with TRBD1 matching 7 bases. From germline, CDR1 is KGHSH and CDR2 LQKENI. This CDR3 has 14 residues. The junction had 12 bases not matched to a gene; V was cut back by 6 bases and J by 7 bases. CDR3 coding DNA: TGTGCCAGCTCCATCGGGACAGTATACAATGAGCAGTACTTC. Translation gives CASSIGTVYNEQYF.

Concerning this clonotype: An end of the junction does not agree with germline; a read error may underlie this. V usage is TRBV7-2 and J usage is TRBJ2-3, with D unresolved. Germline assignment: CDR1 SGHTA and CDR2 FQGNSA. This CDR3 region has 14 residues. CDR3 region: CASSRDRDNSPLHF. As DNA, the CDR3 is TGTGCCAGCAGCAGAGACCGAGATAATTCACCCCTCCACTTC.

V gene TRBV12-3 or TRBV12-4 combines with J gene TRBJ1-1; D not resolved. The CDR3 has 12 amino acids. V was shortened by 6 bases and J by 6 bases, with 11 bases between the two germline ends. The CDR3 nucleotides are TGTGCCAGCAGCCCCAAGGTGTCTGAAGCTTTCTTT. Protein product: CASSPKVSEAFF.

Ten or more counts support this clonotype. The gene calls are TRBV27 and TRBJ2-2; D not resolved. With 6 bases removed from V and 6 bases from J, the gap between germline ends came to 8 bases. This CDR3 has 12 residues. Looked up from germline, CDR1 is MNHEY and CDR2 is SMNVEV (reference sequence). For the CDR3, the DNA is TGTGCCAGCAGCTCCGCGGCCGGGGAGCTGTTTTTT. Its protein is CASSSAAGELFF.

V usage is TRBV7-8 and J usage is TRBJ2-7, with 8 bases that match TRBD1. The better agreement between TRBJ2-4 and the DNA end casts doubt on the J call. The CDR3 contains 16 residues. From germline, CDR1 is SGHVS and CDR2 FQNEAQ. The CDR3 spells CASSLDSGQGPYIQYF. In nucleotides, the CDR3 is TGTGCCAGCAGCTTAGATAGCGGACAGGGCCCGTACATTCAGTACTTC.

The sample holds a few counts of this clonotype. The CDR3 sequence is CASCRDSMSGANVLTF. CDR3 sequence (DNA): TGCGCCAGCTGCCGGGACTCGATGTCTGGGGCCAACGTCCTGACTTTC. The chain joins TRBV5-1 to TRBJ2-6, with TRBD2 as a possible D gene (6 bases). Germline CDR1 reads SGHRS; CDR2 reads YFSETQ. Trimming removed 7 bases from V and 1 base from J, with 15 bases in between. The CDR3 extends over 16 amino acids.

Concerning this clonotype: The junction does not match germline at one end; this may be a read error. V usage is TRBV7-2 and J usage is TRBJ2-7, with TRBD2 matching over 8 bases. The CDR3 sequence is 15 residues long. Germline V CDR1 and CDR2: SGHTA, FQGNSA. The CDR3 DNA is TGTGCCAGCAGCTTAGTAAGCGGGAGTGGGAATGAGCGGTTCTTC. This encodes CASSLVSGSGNERFF.

This clonotype appeared many times. V usage is TRBV7-6 and J usage is TRBJ1-6; D not certain. CDR1 and CDR2 from the germline V gene are SGHVS and FNYEAQ. CDR3 size: 14 residues. V was shortened by 5 bases and J by 0 bases, with 5 bases between the two germline ends. This CDR3 is CASSANSYNSPLHF. CDR3 nucleotides: TGTGCCAGCAGCGCTAACTCCTATAATTCACCCCTCCACTTT.

Note on this clonotype: Germline and junction disagree at one end, which may indicate a read error. The chain employs TRBV6-4 and TRBJ2-5; D call uncertain. The better agreement between TRBJ2-7 and the DNA end casts doubt on the J call. Germline CDR1 reads MRHNA; CDR2 reads SNTAGT. The length of the CDR3 is 14 residues. In DNA form, the CDR3 reads TGTGCGAGCAGTGAAGCACTAAGACCCCACGAGCAGTACTTC. It codes for CASSEALRPHEQYF.

The CDR3 loop is CASSLGAGEGYNEQFF. DNA for the CDR3: TGTGCCAGCAGCTTAGGGGCGGGAGAAGGCTACAATGAGCAGTTCTTC. V gene TRBV7-3 combines with J gene TRBJ2-1; 7 bases fit TRBD2. CDR1 SGHTA and CDR2 FQGTGA come from the germline V gene. V trimming: 2 bases; J trimming: 3 bases; junction bases outside the gene matches: 7. This CDR3 has 16 residues.

This clonotype showed up just a few times. The chain combines TRBV7-6 with TRBJ1-6; TRBD1 matches at 9 bases. Germline trimming cut 5 bases from V and 5 bases from J; bases unmatched to any gene: 4. In germline, CDR1 is SGHVS, CDR2 FNYEAQ. The CDR3 extends over 15 amino acids. DNA for the CDR3: TGTGCCAGCAGCGCACAGGGGGCGGATAATTCACCCCTCCACTTT. Translated, it gives CASSAQGADNSPLHF.

The genes are TRBV7-6 and TRBJ2-1; 15 bases agree with TRBD2. Germline-derived CDR1 and CDR2 are SGHVS and FNYEAQ. The V gene end was trimmed by 1 base and the J gene end by 10 bases; junction bases not matched to a gene: 8. The CDR3 spans 17 residues. As DNA, the CDR3 is TGTGCCAGCAGCTTAGGGACTAGCGGGAGGGGGACAGGGGAGCAGTTCTTC. Its protein product is CASSLGTSGRGTGEQFF.

The V gene is TRBV7-6, the J gene TRBJ2-3; TRBD2 matches at 13 bases. The CDR3 is 17 amino acids. V was clipped by 4 bases and J by 2 bases; unmatched bases: 6. CDR1 is SGHVS and CDR2 is FNYEAQ in the germline V gene. The CDR3 DNA is TGTGCCAGCAGCTCCTCCGGGACTAGCGGGGTCACAGATACGCAGTATTTT. It is translated as CASSSSGTSGVTDTQYF.

The V call is TRBV7-3, the J call TRBJ2-3, with TRBD2 as a possible D gene (5 bases). Looked up from germline, CDR1 is SGHTA and CDR2 is FQGTGA. Trimming stripped 2 bases from V and 3 bases from J, with 9 bases between. This CDR3 comprises 14 residues. CDR3 coding DNA: TGTGCCAGCAGCTTACTAGCAGCTACAGATACGCAGTATTTT. It specifies CASSLLAATDTQYF. The whole variable domain, remainder taken from reference TRBV7-3 and TRBJ2-3, is GAGVSQTPSNKVTEKGKYVELRCDPISGHTALYWYRQSLGQGPEFLIYFQGTGAADDSGLPNDRFFAVRPEGSVSTLKIQRTERGDSAVYLCASSLLAATDTQYFGPGTRLTVL.

The gene calls are TRBV24-1 and TRBJ2-3, with 10 positions matching TRBD1. CDR1 and CDR2 (germline): KGHDR, SFDVKD. The ends lost 3 bases at V and 4 bases at J; junction bases unmatched: 6. The CDR3 consists of 16 residues. DNA for the CDR3: TGTGCCACCAGTGATCCGGGACAGGGGTCCGCAGATACGCAGTATTTT. Its protein product is CATSDPGQGSADTQYF.

This clonotype was observed many times. The chain carries TRBV7-6 and TRBJ2-7; perhaps D is TRBD1 or TRBD2 (6 bases each). CDR1 is SGHVS, CDR2 FNYEAQ, per germline. Trimming removed 1 base from V and 2 bases from J, with 15 bases in between. The CDR3 has 16 residues. The CDR3 loop reads CASSLGTGTFAYEQYF. DNA for the CDR3: TGTGCCAGCAGCTTAGGAACAGGGACTTTTGCCTACGAGCAGTACTTC.

This clonotype was picked up one time. The chain is built from TRBV28 and TRBJ2-1, with D uncertain. Germline lookup yields CDR1 MDHEN and CDR2 SYDVKM. Trimming took off 7 bases at V and 3 bases at J, with 7 bases between the two ends. The CDR3 totals 12 residues. The chain's CDR3 is CASNQNYNEQFF. CDR3 in DNA: TGTGCCAGCAATCAAAACTACAATGAGCAGTTCTTC.

This clonotype came up once. The chain recombines TRBV12-3 or TRBV12-4 with TRBJ1-1, with D unresolved. The V gene lost 3 bases and the J gene lost 4 bases, with 3 bases spanning the gap. The CDR3 sequence is 11 residues long. CDR3 DNA sequence: TGTGCCAGCAGTTTCGGCACTGAAGCTTTCTTT. Translation: CASSFGTEAFF.

The rearrangement uses TRBV4-1 and TRBJ2-7, with TRBD1 as a possible D gene (7 bases). CDR1 MGHRA and CDR2 YSYEKL come from the germline V gene. V lost 0 bases, J lost 4 bases, and 22 bases lay in between. The CDR3 extends over 18 amino acids. The CDR3 region is CASSQDRGQAGGGYEQYF. CDR3 coding DNA: TGCGCCAGCAGCCAAGATAGGGGGCAGGCCGGGGGTGGGTACGAGCAGTACTTC.

The V call is TRBV12-3 or TRBV12-4, the J call TRBJ2-6; TRBD1 matches 7 bases. This CDR3 contains 15 residues. The ends lost 6 bases at V and 0 bases at J; junction bases unmatched: 2. The CDR3 DNA sequence: TGTGCCAGCAGATCAGGGGGCTCTGGGGCCAACGTCCTGACTTTC. Translated, it gives CASRSGGSGANVLTF.

This clonotype turned up a few times. This CDR3 fails to terminate in the conserved phenylalanine or tryptophan, so it likely reflects a read error. The DNA is left out, because the CDR3 cannot be placed on it with certainty; the CDR3 is given as TCRdb lists it. The chain joins TRBV7-2 to TRBJ2-7; TRBD1 was called by the table and not checked on the DNA. The CDR3 spans 9 residues, counting both ends. Germline loops: CDR1 SGHTA, CDR2 FQGNSA. CDR3 sequence: CASSLASDR.

This sequence joins TRBV28 and TRBJ2-1; 9 nucleotides align to TRBD1. The J call may be faulty, since TRBJ2-7 better matches the DNA end. The CDR3 runs to 14 residues. The V gene's germline CDR1 is MDHEN and CDR2 SYDVKM. CDR3 sequence (DNA): TGTGCCAGCAAACACCGGGACAGGGTGGGGGAGCAGTACTTC. It encodes CASKHRDRVGEQYF.

About this clonotype: A single base separates this from a much larger clone, so it may be a read error. V usage is TRBV7-6 and J usage is TRBJ2-3; the D is unclear. The J call may not be correct, given that the DNA end is closer to TRBJ2-1. CDR1 SGHVS and CDR2 FNYEAQ come from the germline V gene. CDR3 length: 15 residues. The CDR3 loop is CASSRVWPQVHEQFF. CDR3 coding DNA: TGTGCCAGCAGCCGGGTTTGGCCCCAGGTCCATGAGCAGTTCTTC.

This clonotype showed up just a few times. CDR3 loop: CASSRQVNTEAFF. CDR3 sequence (DNA): TGTGCCAGCAGCCGACAGGTGAACACTGAAGCTTTCTTT. J is TRBJ1-1 and V is TRBV7-6, with D possibly TRBD1 on 6 matching bases. This CDR3 has 13 amino acids. Germline values: CDR1 SGHVS, CDR2 FNYEAQ. V lost 5 bases and J 0 bases, leaving 7 bases between the germline ends.

The chain joins TRBV7-3 to TRBJ2-2, with 10 positions matching TRBD2. CDR1 is SGHTA, CDR2 FQGTGA, per germline. V trimming: 6 bases; J trimming: 6 bases; junction bases outside the gene matches: 4. The CDR3 sequence is 14 residues long. The CDR3 is CASSRTSGAGELFF. The CDR3 nucleotides are TGTGCCAGCAGTAGGACTAGCGGTGCCGGGGAGCTGTTTTTT.

This clonotype appeared a few times. This chain links TRBV7-6 with TRBJ2-5; TRBD2 matches 8 bases. The end of the DNA fits TRBJ2-7 better, so the J call may be wrong. Germline V lookup: CDR1 SGHVS, CDR2 FNYEAQ. This CDR3 is built from 14 residues. The CDR3 is CASSFGGGLDEQYF. The DNA for the CDR3 is TGTGCCAGCAGCTTTGGCGGGGGGCTCGACGAGCAGTACTTC.

The V and J genes are TRBV19 and TRBJ2-4, with 7 bases fitting TRBD1. The J call could be wrong; TRBJ2-1 is a better fit for the DNA end. The CDR3 extends over 14 amino acids. CDR1 and CDR2 from the germline V gene are LNHDA and SQIVND (reference sequence). The CDR3 here is CASSRKGADNEQFF. The CDR3 DNA sequence: TGTGCCAGTAGCAGAAAGGGGGCAGACAATGAGCAGTTCTTC.